Each of the 27 T cell receptor beta chains below was sequenced from the same sample in a study of blood T cell repertoires in COVID-19 (dated by TCRdb to the early 2020s). Library method: the immunoSEQ multiplex PCR assay. TCRdb obtained this table from immuneACCESS and retained in-frame rearrangements with V and J assigned. These tables miss some clones; where compared with another copy, unresolved V genes account for less than half of the shortfall, and the remainder is unexplained. The sample table records about 130,000 clones; less than 85% of these occur just once. The leading ten clones occupy approximately 12% of the sample. Sequenced material: peripheral blood. The receptors come from a woman aged 60 to 75 with acute or convalescent COVID-19.

The chain combines TRBV28 with TRBJ2-2; 9 nucleotides match TRBD1. Germline V gives CDR1 MDHEN, CDR2 SYDVKM. CDR3 length: 17 amino acids. Trimming at V came to 5 bases and at J to 6 bases, leaving 13 bases not matched to a gene. CDR3 loop: CASSVPGQGIFAGELFF. The CDR3 nucleotides read TGTGCCAGCAGTGTACCGGGACAGGGCATTTTCGCCGGGGAGCTGTTTTTT.

The rearrangement uses TRBV4-1 and TRBJ1-2; no firm D call. V lost 1 base and J 2 bases, leaving 11 bases between the germline ends. This CDR3 comprises 15 residues. The germline V gene has CDR1 MGHRA and CDR2 YSYEKL. The CDR3 DNA follows: TGCGCCAGCAGCCAAGTCCTAACAGAGAACTATGGCTACACCTTC. This translates into CASSQVLTENYGYTF.

The chain combines TRBV6-6 with TRBJ1-2, with TRBD1 identical over 8 bases. The CDR3 runs 16 residues. The V gene end was trimmed by 8 bases and the J gene end by 8 bases; junction bases not matched to a gene: 19. Germline V gene data show CDR1 as MNHNY and CDR2 as SVGAGI (reference sequence). CDR3 in DNA: TGTGCCAGCCTTTCCGCCCAGGGGGCAGGATCTAAGGGCTACACCTTC. Translation: CASLSAQGAGSKGYTF.

The chain links TRBV24-1 to TRBJ2-5, with D possibly matching TRBD1 (5 bases). Trimming stripped 3 bases from V and 1 base from J, with 14 bases between. Germline loops: CDR1 KGHDR, CDR2 SFDVKD. The CDR3 has 16 residues. CDR3 in DNA: TGTGCCACCAGTGATCAACCACAGGAAGGCCAAGAGACCCAGTACTTC. It specifies CATSDQPQEGQETQYF.

The rearrangement joins TRBV30 to TRBJ1-2; 8 bases are shared with TRBD1. With V trimmed by 3 bases and J by 2 bases, 11 bases remained unmatched. Per the germline V gene, CDR1 is GTSNPN and CDR2 is SVGIG (reference sequence). The CDR3 covers 16 residues. CDR3 nucleotides: TGTGCCTGGAGGAGGGGACAGGCCAACAAGAACTATGGCTACACCTTC. Translated: CAWRRGQANKNYGYTF.

The chain is built from TRBV29-1 and TRBJ1-4; D unresolved. The CDR3 covers 12 residues. CDR1 is SQVTM and CDR2 is ANQGSEA in the germline V gene. V was cut by 6 bases and J by 3 bases, with 8 bases left in between. The CDR3 here is CSVTESNEKLFF. CDR3 bases: TGCAGCGTAACAGAATCTAATGAAAAACTGTTTTTT. Looking up the rest from reference TRBV29-1 and TRBJ1-4 gives the full variable domain: SAVISQKPSRDICQRGTSLTIQCQVDSQVTMMFWYRQQPGQSLTLIATANQGSEATYESGFVIDKFPISRPNLTFSTLTVSNMSPEDSSIYLCSVTESNEKLFFGSGTQLSVL.

The chain carries TRBV21-1 and TRBJ2-7; the table's D call of TRBD2 was not tested on the DNA. TRBV21-1 is recorded as a pseudogene. The CDR3 is 17 amino acids. The CDR3 bases are TGTGCCAGCAGCAGCATCCGTCCAGAAGCGAGGACCTACGAGCAGTACGTC. The encoded protein is CASSSIRPEARTYEQYV.

The V call is TRBV2, the J call TRBJ1-3; D is ambiguous. There are 16 residues in the CDR3. Trimming shortened V by 6 bases and J by 2 bases, and 17 bases separated the two germline ends. Per germline, CDR1 SNHLY and CDR2 FYNNEI. This CDR3 is CASSRAGVRTGNTIYF. CDR3 nucleotides: TGTGCCAGCAGCCGTGCCGGGGTACGAACTGGAAACACCATATATTTT.

This chain connects TRBV5-1 to TRBJ2-1, with TRBD1 identical over 9 bases. The CDR3 runs to 15 residues. Germline CDR1 is SGHRS and CDR2 is YFSETQ. V was pared by 8 bases and J by 2 bases, with 8 bases of the junction left unmatched. CDR3 protein: CASTRGQGAYNEQFF. In DNA form, the CDR3 reads TGCGCCAGTACTCGGGGACAGGGAGCCTACAATGAGCAGTTCTTC.

This clone was seen more than once but under ten times. The J gene is TRBJ1-5, the V gene TRBV23-1, with 7 bases aligning to TRBD1. TRBV23-1 is an ORF for which the function is uncertain. The CDR3 spans 17 residues. The junction had 15 bases not matched to a gene; V was cut back by 4 bases and J by 6 bases. CDR3 amino acids: CASSRSPPGTAPQPQHF. The CDR3 nucleotides are TGCGCCAGCAGTCGGTCCCCGCCCGGGACAGCACCTCAGCCCCAGCATTTT.

The chain joins TRBV7-8 to TRBJ2-1, with 10 bases matching TRBD1. The germline CDR1 and CDR2 sequences are SGHVS and FQNEAQ. After removal of 0 bases from V and 8 bases from J, the junction contained 4 bases not matched to a gene. This CDR3 has 15 residues. The CDR3 DNA reads TGTGCCAGCAGCTTAGCGACAGGGGGCTGGGATGAGCAGTTCTTC. Its protein is CASSLATGGWDEQFF.

The rearrangement links TRBV9 to TRBJ2-1; D may be TRBD2 (6 bases). V gave up 8 bases and J gave up 0 bases, with 9 bases separating them. The CDR3 extends over 13 amino acids. From germline, CDR1 is SGDLS and CDR2 YYNGEE. The CDR3 nucleotides read TGTGCCAGTGGGGGGAGCTCCTACAATGAGCAGTTCTTC. Its translation: CASGGSSYNEQFF. The entire variable domain, with the rest obtained from reference TRBV9 and TRBJ2-1, is as follows: DSGVTQTPKHLITATGQRVTLRCSPRSGDLSVYWYQQSLDQGLQFLIQYYNGEERAKGNILERFSAQQFPDLHSELNLSSLELGDSALYFCASGGSSYNEQFFGPGTRLTVL.

The chain has TRBV9 and TRBJ2-4; no clear D. This CDR3 is built from 16 residues. The germline gives CDR1 SGDLS, CDR2 YYNGEE. V was cut by 4 bases and J by 0 bases, with 14 bases left in between. CDR3 amino acids: CASSSNAVGAKNIQYF. CDR3 nucleotide sequence: TGTGCCAGCAGCTCTAATGCGGTAGGAGCCAAAAACATTCAGTACTTC.

The CDR3 is CASSSPGQGNTEAFF. The CDR3 nucleotides are TGTGCCAGCAGTTCCCCGGGACAGGGGAACACTGAAGCTTTCTTT. The chain recombines TRBV6-2 or TRBV6-3 with TRBJ1-1; 9 bases line up with TRBD1. This CDR3 is 15 amino acids long. V shed 4 bases, J shed 1 base, and the junction held 4 bases outside the gene matches. Germline-derived CDR1 and CDR2 are MNHEY and SVGEGT.

The genes are TRBV24-1 and TRBJ1-5; D is undetermined. V lost 0 bases and J lost 11, with 10 bases in between. The length of the CDR3 is 13 residues. CDR1 and CDR2 from the germline V gene are KGHDR and SFDVKD. The CDR3 sequence: CATSDLDGRAQHF. As DNA, the CDR3 is TGTGCCACCAGTGATTTGGACGGTCGGGCCCAGCATTTT.

V and J are TRBV18 and TRBJ1-1; D gene uncertain. The CDR3 has 12 amino acids. Germline V gives CDR1 KGHSH, CDR2 LQKENI. Trimming took off 5 bases at V and 1 base at J, with 5 bases between the two ends. CDR3 sequence: CASSTGNTEAFF. The CDR3 bases are TGTGCCAGCTCAACGGGGAACACTGAAGCTTTCTTT.

The genes are TRBV6-5 and TRBJ2-3; TRBD2 might be the D (5 bases). Trimming cost V 8 bases and J 2 bases, with 11 bases left between them. The CDR3 loop spans 13 amino acids. Germline V gene lookup returns CDR1 MNHEY and CDR2 SVGAGI. CDR3 protein: CASRRGFTDTQYF. Written as DNA, the CDR3 is TGTGCCAGCCGCAGAGGGTTCACAGATACGCAGTATTTT.

In the case of this clone: The sample contains more than one DNA sequence encoding this CDR3. The chain carries TRBV19 and TRBJ1-1; no definite D call. The germline CDR1 and CDR2 sequences are LNHDA and SQIVND (reference sequence). Trimming shortened V by 1 base and J by 1 base, and 4 bases separated the two germline ends. The CDR3 consists of 13 residues. CDR3 bases: TGTGCCAGTAGTATAGGCGGGAACACTGAAGCTTTCTTT. Protein: CASSIGGNTEAFF.

The chain combines TRBV7-2 with TRBJ1-2; 7 nucleotides match TRBD1. V shed 2 bases, J shed 1 base, and the junction held 7 bases outside the gene matches. This CDR3 is 16 amino acids long. Germline V gene sequence: CDR1 SGHTA, CDR2 FQGNSA. The CDR3 is CASSLRDRDFNYGYTF. The CDR3 region has the DNA TGTGCCAGCAGCTTAAGAGACAGGGACTTTAACTATGGCTACACCTTC.

V and J are TRBV11-2 and TRBJ2-7; TRBD1 agrees at 9 bases. This CDR3 comprises 15 residues. The germline V gene encodes CDR1 SGHAT and CDR2 FQNNGV. Trimming took 1 base from V and 5 from J; bases not matched to a gene: 6. CDR3 coding DNA: TGTGCCAGCAGCTTAGGGGACAGGGATATCAACGAGCAGTACGTC. This sequence encodes CASSLGDRDINEQYV.

The J gene is TRBJ2-5, the V gene TRBV12-5; 7 bases line up with TRBD1. CDR3 length: 15 amino acids. In germline, CDR1 is LGHNT, CDR2 FRNRAP. Losses at the gene ends were 3 bases for V and 4 bases for J; bases not matched to a gene: 8. The CDR3 region is CASGLGQAPGETQYF. CDR3 nucleotides: TGTGCTAGTGGTTTAGGACAGGCCCCGGGAGAGACCCAGTACTTC.

The genes are TRBV7-9 and TRBJ1-2; D perhaps matches TRBD1 (5 bases). Germline loops: CDR1 SEHNR, CDR2 FQNEAQ (reference sequence). V was trimmed by 6 bases and J by 2 bases, leaving 10 bases between them. This CDR3 is built from 13 residues. The chain's CDR3 is CASSGGENYGYTF. In DNA form, the CDR3 reads TGTGCCAGCAGTGGGGGGGAGAACTATGGCTACACCTTC.

The J gene is TRBJ1-1, the V gene TRBV18; D gene ambiguous. This CDR3 spans 15 amino acids. The V gene lost 0 bases and the J gene lost 5 bases, with 13 bases spanning the gap. Per the germline V gene, CDR1 is KGHSH and CDR2 is LQKENI. CDR3 DNA: TGTGCCAGCTCACCACCGGTGGGCTGGGAGACTGAAGCTTTCTTT. Its protein is CASSPPVGWETEAFF. The full variable domain, with the rest looked up from reference TRBV18 and TRBJ1-1, is NAGVMQNPRHLVRRRGQEARLRCSPMKGHSHVYWYRQLPEEGLKFMVYLQKENIIDESGMPKERFSAEFPKEGPSILRIQQVVRGDSAAYFCASSPPVGWETEAFFGQGTRLTVV.

V is TRBV6-5 and J is TRBJ1-1; D may be TRBD1 (6 bases). Germline-derived CDR1 and CDR2 are MNHEY and SVGAGI. Trimming stripped 4 bases from V and 3 bases from J, with 18 bases between. This CDR3 contains 16 residues. CDR3 nucleotides: TGTGCCAGCAGTTTTTTTGGGGGCGGTGAGGACACTGAAGCTTTCTTT. Translation: CASSFFGGGEDTEAFF.

The chain links TRBV12-3 or TRBV12-4 to TRBJ1-3, with unresolved D. The CDR3 runs 12 residues. V was shortened by 7 bases and J by 5 bases, with 9 bases between the two germline ends. The CDR3 region has the DNA TGTGCCAGCACCTACCTGAGAAACACCATATATTTT. Translated, it gives CASTYLRNTIYF.

V is TRBV25-1 and J is TRBJ1-3; no definite D call. The CDR3 loop spans 14 amino acids. CDR1 is MGHDK and CDR2 is SYGVNS in the germline V gene. Trimming removed 6 bases at V and 4 bases at J, with 13 bases between. CDR3 region: CASSTTGLGNTIYF. DNA for the CDR3: TGTGCCAGCAGCACGACCGGACTAGGAAACACCATATATTTT.

This clone was observed a single time. This rearrangement joins TRBV5-1 to TRBJ1-2; a possible D gene is TRBD1 (6 bases). This CDR3 has 15 amino acids. CDR1 is SGHRS and CDR2 is YFSETQ in the germline V gene. V lost 1 base, J lost 3 bases, and 13 bases lay in between. The CDR3 DNA is TGCGCCAGCAGCTTGAATGGGCAGGGGTACTATGGCTACACCTTC. Amino acid sequence: CASSLNGQGYYGYTF.